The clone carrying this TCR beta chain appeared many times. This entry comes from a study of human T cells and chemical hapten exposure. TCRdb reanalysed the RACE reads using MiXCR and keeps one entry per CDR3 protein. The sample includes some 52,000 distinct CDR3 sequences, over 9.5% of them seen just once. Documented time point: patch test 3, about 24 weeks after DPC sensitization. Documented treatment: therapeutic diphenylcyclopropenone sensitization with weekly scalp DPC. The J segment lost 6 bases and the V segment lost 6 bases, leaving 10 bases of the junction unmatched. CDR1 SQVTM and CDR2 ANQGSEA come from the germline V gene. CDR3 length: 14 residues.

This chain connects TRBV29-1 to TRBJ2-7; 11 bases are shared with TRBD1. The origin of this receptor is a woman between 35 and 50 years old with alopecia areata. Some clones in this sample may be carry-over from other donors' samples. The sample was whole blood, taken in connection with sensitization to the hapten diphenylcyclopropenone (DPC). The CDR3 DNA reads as TGCAGCGTCAAAACCGGGACAGGGGGACGCGAGCAGTACTTC. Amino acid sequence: CSVKTGTGGREQYF.